One and the same sample provided the 12 T cell receptor beta chains below, sequenced in a study of vaccination effects on CD4 cells after COVID-19. Repertoires were generated with immunoSEQ multiplex PCR, while TCRdb's copy carries only in-frame clones and drops some. Of under 80,000 clones in the sample, about 78% are singletons; the top ten hold 10%. For these TCRs, the target antigens are not known. ViraFEST assay sequencing came after antigen-specific CD4+ T cells were expanded with viral peptide pools. Scientists isolated CD4+ T cells after a roughly 9-day culture period ended. Nucleocapsid antibodies were negative in the vaccine recipients, who had never had SARS-CoV-2 infection. The sample consisted of CD4+ T cells from PBMCs cultured with SARS-CoV-2 spike peptides, taken before COVID-19 vaccination. These receptor sequences come from a human donor who received a COVID-19 vaccine.

The rearrangement links TRBV30 to TRBJ1-4; TRBD1 matches 8 bases. CDR1 is GTSNPN and CDR2 is SVGIG in the germline V gene (reference sequence). V shed 4 bases, J shed 6 bases, and the junction held 7 bases outside the gene matches. CDR3 length: 14 residues. Written as DNA, the CDR3 is TGTGCCTGGAACGGACAGGGAAATTATGAAAAACTGTTTTTT. This translates into CAWNGQGNYEKLFF.

Written as DNA, the CDR3 is TGTGCCAGCAGCGGGACAGGGGGCGGTTACGAGCAGTACGTC. This sequence encodes CASSGTGGGYEQYV. The chain uses TRBV6-5 and TRBJ2-7; 12 bases are shared with TRBD1. Germline-derived CDR1 and CDR2 are MNHEY and SVGAGI. Germline trimming cut 6 bases from V and 4 bases from J; bases unmatched to any gene: 4. CDR3 size: 14 residues.

This clone was seen more than once but under ten times. The rearrangement joins TRBV29-1 to TRBJ2-7; D gene ambiguous. CDR1 and CDR2 from the germline V gene are SQVTM and ANQGSEA. This CDR3 is 14 amino acids long. Deletions cut 0 bases from V and 1 base from J, with 10 bases between. The CDR3 sequence: CSVEDLQNSYEQYV. CDR3 coding DNA: TGCAGCGTTGAAGATCTACAGAATTCCTACGAGCAGTACGTC.

V is TRBV4-1 and J is TRBJ2-2; no clear D. The CDR3 totals 14 residues. Trimming took 5 bases from V and 5 from J, leaving 12 bases between them. The V gene's germline CDR1 is MGHRA and CDR2 YSYEKL. The CDR3 DNA follows: TGCGCCAGCAGCGGACGGACGCAGACCGGGGAGCTGTTTTTT. The encoded protein is CASSGRTQTGELFF.

CDR3 in amino acids: CASSSHVSGSYEQYV. The CDR3 nucleotides read TGTGCCAGCAGTTCTCACGTAAGCGGCTCATACGAGCAGTACGTC. This chain connects TRBV11-2 to TRBJ2-7; TRBD2 is a possible D gene (5 bases). Trimming shortened V by 6 bases and J by 4 bases, and 19 bases separated the two germline ends. The CDR3 runs to 15 residues. The germline gives CDR1 SGHAT, CDR2 FQNNGV.

CDR3 bases: TGCGCCAGCAGCTTGGGAGGATTTGGTGCGCGTACCACCAATGGGGGGGGCGGTGAGCAGTTCTTC. Translated, it gives CASSLGGFGARTTNGGGGEQFF. V is TRBV5-1 and J is TRBJ2-1; D may be TRBD2 (7 bases). The V gene lost 0 bases and the J gene lost 9 bases, with 37 bases spanning the gap. The germline CDR1 and CDR2 sequences are SGHRS and YFSETQ. The CDR3 consists of 22 residues. The full variable domain, its missing parts supplied by reference TRBV5-1 and TRBJ2-1, is KAGVTQTPRYLIKTRGQQVTLSCSPISGHRSVSWYQQTPGQGLQFLFEYFSETQRNKGNFPGRFSGRQFSNSRSEMNVSTLELGDSALYLCASSLGGFGARTTNGGGGEQFFGPGTRLTVL.

This sequence joins TRBV11-2 and TRBJ1-4; weak D call: TRBD1 (5 bases). The V end was cut by 5 bases, the J end by 4 bases, with 11 bases between. The CDR3 spans 14 residues. The V gene's germline CDR1 is SGHAT and CDR2 FQNNGV. The CDR3 DNA reads TGTGCCAGCAGCCGCGGGACGGTTAATGAAAAACTGTTTTTT. This codes for CASSRGTVNEKLFF.

J is TRBJ2-1 and V is TRBV25-1; 12 bases match TRBD2. Germline V gene sequence: CDR1 MGHDK, CDR2 SYGVNS. The CDR3 contains 18 residues. Trimming took 5 bases from V and 2 from J; bases not matched to a gene: 10. The chain's CDR3 is CASSLTSGGSPTYNEQFF. The CDR3 DNA follows: TGTGCCAGCAGTCTTACTAGCGGGGGGTCCCCAACCTACAATGAGCAGTTCTTC.

The V gene is TRBV27, the J gene TRBJ2-5; D is possibly TRBD2 (6 bases). This CDR3 is built from 15 residues. Germline V lookup: CDR1 MNHEY, CDR2 SMNVEV (reference sequence). V was cut by 2 bases and J by 1 base, with 11 bases left in between. The CDR3, as DNA: TGTGCCAGCAGTTTACGACGCGGGGCCCAAGAGACCCAGTACTTC. This sequence encodes CASSLRRGAQETQYF.

The chain uses TRBV12-5 and TRBJ1-4; maybe TRBD1 (5 bases). V was clipped by 6 bases and J by 7 bases, with 21 bases between them. The CDR3 covers 16 residues. CDR1 LGHNT and CDR2 FRNRAP come from the germline V gene. CDR3 protein: CASGPPQGLSGEKLFF. As DNA, the CDR3 is TGTGCTAGTGGCCCCCCTCAGGGTCTGTCCGGTGAAAAACTGTTTTTT.

The V and J genes are TRBV24-1 and TRBJ2-2; possible D gene TRBD1, 5 bases. Germline V gene lookup returns CDR1 KGHDR and CDR2 SFDVKD. Between the trimmed V and J ends, which lost 8 bases and 3 bases, there was a span of 12 bases. CDR3 length equals 14 residues. CDR3: CATKGAIDTGELFF. The CDR3 DNA follows: TGTGCCACCAAAGGGGCCATTGACACCGGGGAGCTGTTTTTT.

J is TRBJ2-5 and V is TRBV27, with TRBD1 matching 8 bases. With V trimmed by 4 bases and J by 5 bases, 9 bases remained unmatched. Germline CDR1 MNHEY, CDR2 SMNVEV (reference sequence). This CDR3 is 15 amino acids long. CDR3 bases: TGTGCCAGCAGTTCCCTGACAGGGGCTAGGGAGACCCAGTACTTC. As protein: CASSSLTGARETQYF.